One and the same sample provided the 23 T cell receptor beta chains below, sequenced in a study of blood T cells in healthy people across ages. A second PCR, run for about 6 to 11 cycles, used a sample-barcoded 5' primer plus a J-beta primer mix. Each CDR3 protein gets one entry after TCRdb re-called the 5' RACE reads with MiXCR. The sample contains around 650,000 distinct CDR3 sequences, approximately 31% of which appear only once. The sample taken for sequencing was blood. Receptors originate from an elderly woman in good health.

The sample holds a few counts of this clonotype. This could be a read error, since a much larger clone is one nucleotide away. The rearrangement uses TRBV4-3 and TRBJ2-7; D may match TRBD1 or TRBD2 (6 bases each). The CDR3 consists of 15 residues. V lost 4 bases to trimming and J lost 7 bases, with 20 bases between them. In germline, CDR1 is LGHNA, CDR2 YSLEER. Here the CDR3 reads CASSPEGGSYNEQYF. CDR3 nucleotides: TGCGCCAGCAGCCCCGAGGGGGGCTCCTACAATGAGCAGTACTTC.

This clonotype was observed many times. The chain recombines TRBV27 with TRBJ1-5, with a tentative D call TRBD1 (6 bases). The V end lost 5 bases, the J end lost 1 base, and 12 bases lay between the germline ends. The CDR3 extends over 15 amino acids. The germline gives CDR1 MNHEY, CDR2 SMNVEV (reference sequence). The chain's CDR3 is CASSRQGLSNQPQHF. The CDR3 nucleotides are TGTGCCAGCAGTCGGCAGGGGTTAAGCAATCAGCCCCAGCATTTT.

This clonotype was found a few times. Just one base apart from a much larger clone, this may be a read error. The chain employs TRBV20-1 and TRBJ2-1, with 10 nucleotides matching TRBD1. The closer fit of TRBJ2-7 to the DNA end suggests the J call may be wrong. The CDR3 runs to 15 residues. The germline gives CDR1 DFQATT, CDR2 SNEGSKA (reference sequence). Here the CDR3 DNA reads TGCAGTGCTAGGGCACCGGGACAGGGGTACAATGAGCAGTACTTC. Protein sequence: CSARAPGQGYNEQYF.

A few counts support this clonotype. The rearrangement uses TRBV21-1 and TRBJ2-1; the D segment call TRBD1 is taken from the table without a DNA check. TRBV21-1 is annotated as a pseudogene. CDR3 size: 20 residues. The CDR3 is CASSKALYGTGDGITGEQFF. The CDR3 DNA reads TGTGCCAGCAGCAAAGCGCTTTACGGGACAGGGGATGGTATAACGGGGGAGCAGTTCTTC.

The V call is TRBV5-1, the J call TRBJ2-3, with 9 bases identical to TRBD2. Germline V lookup: CDR1 SGHRS, CDR2 YFSETQ. Trimming took 4 bases from V and 2 from J; bases not matched to a gene: 5. CDR3 length: 15 residues. The DNA for the CDR3 is TGCGCCAGCAGCGCCGGACTAGCGCCCACAGATACGCAGTATTTT. Encoded protein: CASSAGLAPTDTQYF.

To note about this clonotype: The junction differs from germline at one of its ends, possibly a read error. The chain recombines TRBV9 with TRBJ2-4; the D gene is possibly TRBD1 (6 bases). This CDR3 has 15 residues. Looked up from germline, CDR1 is SGDLS and CDR2 is YYNGEE. CDR3: CASSVAPGAKSIQYF. The CDR3 nucleotides are TGCGCCAGCAGCGTAGCGCCAGGGGCCAAAAGCATTCAGTACTTC.

This clonotype was observed at least ten times. The V gene is TRBV10-3, the J gene TRBJ2-7; TRBD1 aligns across 11 bases. CDR1 ENHRY and CDR2 SYGVKD come from the germline V gene. This CDR3 spans 14 amino acids. V dropped 10 bases and J dropped 1; count of bases not matched to a gene: 6. The CDR3: CASAGTGGSYEQYF. For the CDR3, the DNA is TGTGCCAGCGCCGGGACAGGGGGATCCTACGAGCAGTACTTC.

This clonotype was counted ten times or more. V and J are TRBV2 and TRBJ2-3; 10 bases align to TRBD1. V shed 6 bases, J shed 3 bases, and the junction held 3 bases outside the gene matches. The CDR3 extends over 14 amino acids. Per the germline V gene, CDR1 is SNHLY and CDR2 is FYNNEI. The CDR3 loop reads CASRRDRGTDTQYF. The CDR3 DNA reads as TGTGCCAGCAGACGGGACAGGGGAACAGATACGCAGTATTTT.

There are a few counts of this clonotype. V and J are TRBV6-6 and TRBJ1-1; 11 positions agree with TRBD1. In germline, CDR1 is MNHNY, CDR2 SVGAGI (reference sequence). Trimming at V came to 5 bases and at J to 4 bases, leaving 6 bases not matched to a gene. The CDR3 is 15 amino acids. CDR3 DNA: TGTGCCAGCAGTCGAAAAGGACAGGGGGCCACTGAAGCTTTCTTT. Protein product: CASSRKGQGATEAFF.

This clonotype has a count of ten or more. V and J are TRBV7-2 and TRBJ2-7; 7 bases match TRBD1. Germline-derived CDR1 and CDR2 are SGHTA and FQGNSA. CDR3 length equals 16 residues. Germline trimming cut 3 bases from V and 0 bases from J; bases unmatched to any gene: 8. The chain's CDR3 is CASSFSPTGNSYEQYF. CDR3 bases: TGTGCCAGCAGCTTCTCCCCGACAGGGAACTCCTACGAGCAGTACTTC.

In this sample, this clonotype turned up many times. This chain joins TRBV9 and TRBJ2-4; 9 nucleotides line up with TRBD1. The trim removed 3 bases at V and 8 bases at J, leaving 3 bases unmatched. CDR1 SGDLS and CDR2 YYNGEE come from the germline V gene. CDR3 length equals 13 residues. CDR3 in amino acids: CASSARQGDIQYF. DNA for the CDR3: TGTGCCAGCAGCGCTAGACAGGGGGACATTCAGTACTTC.

This clonotype was seen repeatedly, ten times or more. A read error is possible here, since a much larger clone lies one base away. This chain uses TRBV20-1 with TRBJ2-3, with 7 bases aligning to TRBD2. The germline CDR1 and CDR2 sequences are DFQATT and SNEGSKA (reference sequence). With V trimmed by 3 bases and J by 5 bases, 8 bases remained unmatched. This CDR3 contains 14 residues. The CDR3 protein is CSARDAGRGDTQYF. CDR3 nucleotide sequence: TGCAGTGCTAGGGACGCAGGGAGGGGAGATACGCAGTATTTT.

This clonotype occurred a few times. This sequence may be a read error, since a much larger clone differs from it by one base. The chain joins TRBV4-2 to TRBJ2-7, with D perhaps matching TRBD1 or TRBD2 (6 bases each). Germline V gene sequence: CDR1 LGHNA, CDR2 YNFKEQ. The CDR3 spans 15 residues. Trimming took off 1 base at V and 4 bases at J, with 14 bases between the two ends. The CDR3 DNA reads TGTGCCAGCAGCCAAGGGGGGGCCAACATGTACGAGCAGTACTTC. This translates into CASSQGGANMYEQYF.

This clonotype was found many times. The J gene is TRBJ1-2, the V gene TRBV20-1; TRBD1 matches 8 bases. The V gene's germline CDR1 is DFQATT and CDR2 SNEGSKA (reference sequence). The CDR3 has 15 amino acids. Losses at the gene ends were 5 bases for V and 4 bases for J; bases not matched to a gene: 12. CDR3 nucleotide sequence: TGCAGTGCTCAGGGACAGGCGGGTTCCAGCTATGGCTACACCTTC. This gives the protein CSAQGQAGSSYGYTF.

The chain has TRBV21-1 and TRBJ1-2; the table assigns TRBD1, which was not confirmed against the DNA. TRBV21-1 is described as a pseudogene. This CDR3 has 16 amino acids. CDR3 protein: CASSLSRDRGNDGYTF. CDR3 in DNA: TGTGCCAGCAGTCTATCGCGGGACAGGGGGAATGATGGCTACACCTTC.

Turning to this clonotype: A much larger clone is a single base away; this may be a read error. The chain uses TRBV29-1 and TRBJ2-5, with 9 bases lining up with TRBD1. Germline CDR1 SQVTM, CDR2 ANQGSEA. The CDR3 has 11 residues. V trimming: 6 bases; J trimming: 11 bases; junction bases outside the gene matches: 7. CDR3 coding DNA: TGCAGCGTGTGGGACAGGGAGAAGCAGTACTTC. Amino acid sequence: CSVWDREKQYF. Looking up the rest from reference TRBV29-1 and TRBJ2-5 gives the full variable domain: SAVISQKPSRDICQRGTSLTIQCQVDSQVTMMFWYRQQPGQSLTLIATANQGSEATYESGFVIDKFPISRPNLTFSTLTVSNMSPEDSSIYLCSVWDREKQYFGPGTRLLVL.

Many counts were recorded for this clonotype. CDR3 sequence reads: CSARDPGQTYEQYF. The CDR3 DNA reads TGCAGTGCTAGAGATCCCGGACAGACCTACGAGCAGTACTTC. The V gene is TRBV20-1, the J gene TRBJ2-7; TRBD1 might be the D (6 bases). The germline CDR1 and CDR2 sequences are DFQATT and SNEGSKA (reference sequence). This CDR3 region has 14 residues. Trimming left V 0 bases short and J 2 bases short, with 11 bases between.

As for this clonotype: A much larger clone lies one base from this, so it may be a read error. The chain joins TRBV10-3 to TRBJ1-1, with D maybe TRBD1 (6 bases). With 6 bases removed from V and 0 bases from J, the gap between germline ends came to 14 bases. CDR3 length equals 15 residues. Germline values: CDR1 ENHRY, CDR2 SYGVKD. The CDR3 here is CAIRRIQGMNTEAFF. The CDR3 DNA reads TGTGCCATCAGAAGAATACAGGGAATGAACACTGAAGCTTTCTTT.

Many counts were recorded for this clonotype. The chain couples TRBV20-1 to TRBJ1-2; possibly TRBD1 for D (6 bases). The CDR3 has 12 amino acids. Germline V CDR1 and CDR2: DFQATT, SNEGSKA (reference sequence). With 7 bases removed from V and 8 bases from J, the gap between germline ends came to 17 bases. In DNA, the CDR3 is TGCAGTGGGACGCAGGGGCAAAGGGGCTACACCTTC. Residues: CSGTQGQRGYTF.

On this clonotype: The junction departs from germline at one end; a sequencing error may be responsible. The chain is built from TRBV7-3 and TRBJ1-1; D gene unclear. The CDR3 loop spans 13 amino acids. Germline V CDR1 and CDR2: SGHTA, FQGTGA. CDR3 nucleotide sequence: TGTGCCGGCAGCTTGAAGGGGAACACTGAAGCTTTCTTT. Residues: CAGSLKGNTEAFF.

This clonotype was seen repeatedly, ten times or more. The germline gene is not matched at one end of the junction; a read error may be the cause. The chain employs TRBV20-1 and TRBJ2-7; D gene ambiguous. CDR3 length equals 15 residues. CDR1 and CDR2 from the germline V gene are DFQATT and SNEGSKA (reference sequence). CDR3 in DNA: TGCAGTGCCAGAGGTCAGACCTCTTACTCCTACGAGCAGTACTTC. Its translation is CSARGQTSYSYEQYF.

The rearrangement links TRBV4-1 to TRBJ2-1; 7 bases align to TRBD1. Germline CDR1 is MGHRA and CDR2 is YSYEKL. CDR3 size: 16 residues. The J segment lost 3 bases and the V segment lost 3 bases, leaving 8 bases of the junction unmatched. CDR3 in amino acids: CASSHRVGQSYNEQFF. The CDR3 nucleotides are TGCGCCAGCAGCCACCGCGTGGGACAGAGCTACAATGAGCAGTTCTTC.

Ten or more counts support this clonotype. The chain joins TRBV20-1 to TRBJ2-6; possibly TRBD1 or TRBD2 for D (6 bases each). Germline CDR1 and CDR2: DFQATT and SNEGSKA (reference sequence). The CDR3 extends over 15 amino acids. V gave up 0 bases and J gave up 4 bases, with 10 bases separating them. CDR3 loop: CSARDGGGGANVLTF. Written as DNA, the CDR3 is TGCAGTGCTAGAGACGGGGGCGGGGGGGCCAACGTCCTGACTTTC.